This passage covers 10 T cell receptor beta chains from one sample sequenced in a study of OX40 agonist ivuxolimab in advanced cancers. Data came from immunoSEQ multiplex PCR; TCRdb stores just in-frame clones and leaves some out. Of 70,000 to 75,000 clones detected, 85% to 90% appear once; the ten largest clones hold 0.95% to 1.4%. Sample: CD4+ or CD8+ T cells sorted from blood, taken in a trial of the OX40 agonist ivuxolimab. The receptors were sampled from an adult with an advanced solid tumor such as melanoma, head and neck, liver or kidney cancer.

The chain links TRBV4-3 to TRBJ2-3; TRBD2 matches at 9 bases. Germline trimming cut 4 bases from V and 1 base from J; bases unmatched to any gene: 3. Germline V gene sequence: CDR1 LGHNA, CDR2 YSLEER. The CDR3 covers 15 residues. The CDR3 DNA follows: TGCGCCAGCAGCCGGACTAGCGATCGCACAGATACGCAGTATTTT. This encodes CASSRTSDRTDTQYF.

J is TRBJ1-3 and V is TRBV7-2; possibly TRBD1 for D (5 bases). The CDR3 has 14 residues. Trimming shortened V by 5 bases and J by 2 bases, and 10 bases separated the two germline ends. In germline, CDR1 is SGHTA, CDR2 FQGNSA. This CDR3 is CASSPGMPGNTIYF. CDR3 DNA: TGTGCCAGCAGCCCAGGGATGCCTGGAAACACCATATATTTT.

The rearrangement uses TRBV19 and TRBJ1-2; D call uncertain. The V and J ends lost 3 bases and 8 bases respectively, with 10 bases between them. The CDR3 is made up of 12 amino acids. Germline CDR1 is LNHDA and CDR2 is SQIVND (reference sequence). Written as DNA, the CDR3 is TGTGCCAGTAGTATGCCGGACGGCGGCTACACCTTC. Its translation: CASSMPDGGYTF.

The CDR3 region is CASSDLQGGVQKLFF. In DNA form, the CDR3 reads TGTGCCAGCAGCGACCTTCAGGGGGGCGTTCAAAAACTGTTTTTT. The rearrangement joins TRBV7-2 to TRBJ1-4, with 7 bases that match TRBD1. The germline V gene has CDR1 SGHTA and CDR2 FQGNSA. The ends lost 5 bases at V and 9 bases at J; junction bases unmatched: 12. The CDR3 spans 15 residues.

The chain carries TRBV7-2 and TRBJ2-7, with 15 nucleotides matching TRBD2. The CDR3 runs 16 residues. The junction had 6 bases not matched to a gene; V was cut back by 5 bases and J by 4 bases. From germline, CDR1 is SGHTA and CDR2 FQGNSA. CDR3 sequence (DNA): TGTGCCAGCAGCCCGGGACTAGCGGGAGGACAATACGAGCAGTACTTC. Amino acids: CASSPGLAGGQYEQYF. Full variable domain (rest looked up from reference TRBV7-2 and TRBJ2-7): GAGVSQSPSNKVTEKGKDVELRCDPISGHTALYWYRQSLGQGLEFLIYFQGNSAPDKSGLPSDRFSAERTGGSVSTLTIQRTQQEDSAVYLCASSPGLAGGQYEQYFGPGTRLTVT.

This clone was observed a single time. The V and J genes are TRBV5-4 and TRBJ2-5; D is ambiguous. The J call may be in error: the DNA end matches TRBJ2-7 better. CDR3 length: 15 residues. The V gene's germline CDR1 is SGHNT and CDR2 YYREEE (reference sequence). The CDR3 here is CASSLDRLHSYEQYF. CDR3 DNA: TGTGCCAGCAGCTTGGACAGACTGCACTCCTACGAGCAGTACTTC.

This clone was detected only once. The chain links TRBV28 to TRBJ2-7, with TRBD2 matching 7 bases. The V segment lost 5 bases and the J segment 2 bases; nucleotides outside the gene matches: 12. The CDR3 consists of 16 residues. Germline CDR1 is MDHEN and CDR2 is SYDVKM. DNA for the CDR3: TGTGCCAGCAGTCGACCAGGGACGGGAGGAGCCTACGAGCAGTACTTC. This translates into CASSRPGTGGAYEQYF.

V is TRBV5-5 and J is TRBJ1-3; 7 bases are a match to TRBD1. The CDR3 covers 14 residues. The germline V gene has CDR1 SGHKS and CDR2 YYEKEE (reference sequence). J lost 0 bases, V lost 7 bases, and 4 bases had no gene match. For the CDR3, the DNA is TGTGCCAGCCGACAGGGAAACTCTGGAAACACCATATATTTT. It is translated as CASRQGNSGNTIYF.

V and J are TRBV5-6 and TRBJ2-7, with 7 bases identical to TRBD2. CDR1 SGHDT and CDR2 YYEEEE come from the germline V gene. There are 15 residues in the CDR3. The junction had 5 bases not matched to a gene; V was cut back by 0 bases and J by 2 bases. This CDR3 reads CASSLARGGTYEQYF. In nucleotides, the CDR3 is TGTGCCAGCAGCTTGGCGCGGGGAGGGACCTACGAGCAGTACTTC. Looking up the rest from reference TRBV5-6 and TRBJ2-7 gives the full variable domain: DAGVTQSPTHLIKTRGQQVTLRCSPKSGHDTVSWYQQALGQGPQFIFQYYEEEERQRGNFPDRFSGHQFPNYSSELNVNALLLGDSALYLCASSLARGGTYEQYFGPGTRLTVT.

CDR3: CASSTGTGFSGANVLTF. CDR3 sequence (DNA): TGTGCCAGCAGCACCGGGACTGGCTTCTCTGGGGCCAACGTCCTGACTTTC. The chain is built from TRBV5-4 and TRBJ2-6; D perhaps matches TRBD2 (6 bases). Germline V gene sequence: CDR1 SGHNT, CDR2 YYREEE (reference sequence). The CDR3 loop spans 17 amino acids. V was pared by 4 bases and J by 0 bases, with 14 bases between.